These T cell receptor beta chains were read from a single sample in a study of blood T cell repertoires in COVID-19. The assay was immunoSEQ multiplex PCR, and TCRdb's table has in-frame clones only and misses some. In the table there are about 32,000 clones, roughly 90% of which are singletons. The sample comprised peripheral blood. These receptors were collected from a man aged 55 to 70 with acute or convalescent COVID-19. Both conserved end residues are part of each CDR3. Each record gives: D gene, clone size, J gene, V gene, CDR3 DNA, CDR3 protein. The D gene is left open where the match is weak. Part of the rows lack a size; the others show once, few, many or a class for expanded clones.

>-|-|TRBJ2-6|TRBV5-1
TGCGCCAGCAAACCATCGGGAGGGGGCTATGGGGCCAACGTCCTGACTTTC
CASKPSGGGYGANVLTF
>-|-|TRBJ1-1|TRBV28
TGTGCCAGCAGTTTACCCCCGACAGTGAACACTGAAGCTTTCTTT
CASSLPPTVNTEAFF
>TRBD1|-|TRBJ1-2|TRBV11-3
TGTGCCAGCAGCTTACGGGGCAGGGGGAGAGGCTACACCTTC
CASSLRGRGRGYTF
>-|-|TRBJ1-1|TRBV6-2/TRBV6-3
TGTGCCAGCAGTTACTCTTCGAGGGACACTGAAGCTTTCTTT
CASSYSSRDTEAFF
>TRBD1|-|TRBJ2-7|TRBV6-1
TGTGCCAGCAGTGCCCCCTTTGGGACAGGGAGACCCCTTCCTACCTACGAGCAGTACTTC
CASSAPFGTGRPLPTYEQYF
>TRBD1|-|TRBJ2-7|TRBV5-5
TGTGCCAGCAGCCAAGCTGAGGGGGCCAGAGGCGAGCAGTACTTC
CASSQAEGARGEQYF
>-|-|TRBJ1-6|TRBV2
TGTGCCAGCAGTGATCAGGGGTGGAATTCACCCCTCCACTTT
CASSDQGWNSPLHF
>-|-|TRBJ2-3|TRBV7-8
TGTGCCAGCAGCTTAAGGGTAACGGGGATCCTCACAGATACGCAGTATTTT
CASSLRVTGILTDTQYF
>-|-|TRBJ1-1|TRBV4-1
TGCGCCAGCAGCTACCGTCTAGGCACTGAAGCTTTCTTT
CASSYRLGTEAFF
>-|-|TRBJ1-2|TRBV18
TGTGCCAGCTCCGAGCTAGACAGCCTTCTTTTCACCTTC
CASSELDSLLFTF
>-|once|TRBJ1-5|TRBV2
TGTGCCAGCAGTGAAACCTCCCGGGGCAATCAGCCCCAGCATTTT
CASSETSRGNQPQHF
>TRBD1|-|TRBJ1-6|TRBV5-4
TGTGCCAGCAGCCCAACTACGACAGGGGGCTTTAATTCACCCCTCCACTTT
CASSPTTTGGFNSPLHF
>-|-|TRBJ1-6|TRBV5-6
TGTGCCAGCAGCACGCCCCAGGGAAGAAATTCACCCCTCCACTTT
CASSTPQGRNSPLHF
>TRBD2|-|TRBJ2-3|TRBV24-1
TGTGCCACCAGTCTGAGCGGGAGAGTAGATACGCAGTATTTT
CATSLSGRVDTQYF
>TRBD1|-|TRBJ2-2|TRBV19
TGTGCCAGTAGTATAAGGCAGACAGGGGGCTCGGACGGGGAGCTGTTTTTT
CASSIRQTGGSDGELFF
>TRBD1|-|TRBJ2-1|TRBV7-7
TGTGCTAGCAGCTTAGCAGGGGGCGCCTACAATGAGCAGTTCTTC
CASSLAGGAYNEQFF
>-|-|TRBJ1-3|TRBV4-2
TGTGCCAGCAGCCCCCGAGGGGGTGGCTCTGGAAACACCATATATTTT
CASSPRGGGSGNTIYF
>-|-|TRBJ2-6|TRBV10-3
TGTGCCATCTCCTCAGCTAGGGGAAGCTCTGGGGCCAACGTCCTGACTTTC
CAISSARGSSGANVLTF
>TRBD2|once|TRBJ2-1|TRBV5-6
TGTGCCAGTGATAGCGGGAGGGGGGATGAGCAGTTCTTC
CASDSGRGDEQFF
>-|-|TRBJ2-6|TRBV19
TGTGCCAGTAGTATTTTTTCTCTGGGGGCCAACGTCCTGACTTTC
CASSIFSLGANVLTF
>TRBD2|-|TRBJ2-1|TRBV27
TGTGCCAGCAGTTTACCCCCGGGACTAGCGGGAGACAGGAATGAGCAGTTCTTC
CASSLPPGLAGDRNEQFF
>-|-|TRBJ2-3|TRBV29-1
TGCAGCGTTGACGGCGGAACCACAGATACGCAGTATTTT
CSVDGGTTDTQYF
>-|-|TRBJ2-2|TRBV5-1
TGCGCCACCCGGACAGCCGTCAACACCGGGGAGCTGTTTTTT
CATRTAVNTGELFF
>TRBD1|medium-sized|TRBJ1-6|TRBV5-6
TGTGCCAGCAGAATTACCGGGACAGATAATTCACCCCTCCACTTT
CASRITGTDNSPLHF
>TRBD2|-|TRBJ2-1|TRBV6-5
TGTGCCAGCAGTTACTCAATTGGCGGGAGTAACAATGAGCAGTTCTTC
CASSYSIGGSNNEQFF
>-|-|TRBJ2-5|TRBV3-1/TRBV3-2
TGTGCCAGCAGCCAAGATGTGAACATTCTCTTTCCCCACTTC
CASSQDVNILFPHF
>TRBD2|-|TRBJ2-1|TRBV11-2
TGTGCCAGCAGCCCCCACCCCATACTAGCGGGAGTAGGAAATGAGCAGTTCTTC
CASSPHPILAGVGNEQFF
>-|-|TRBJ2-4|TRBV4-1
TGCGCCAGCAGCCAAGTGTACTTAGCCAAAAACATTCAGTACTTC
CASSQVYLAKNIQYF
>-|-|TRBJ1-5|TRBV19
TGTGCCAGTAGTTTTCCAAATAGCAATCAGCCCCAGCATTTT
CASSFPNSNQPQHF
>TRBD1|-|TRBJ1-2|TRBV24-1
TGTGCCACCTCAAAGACAGGGGGCAACTATGGCTACACCTTC
CATSKTGGNYGYTF
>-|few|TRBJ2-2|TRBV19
TGTGCCAGTAGTCTATCGGGTATAAGGGAGCTGTTTTTT
CASSLSGIRELFF
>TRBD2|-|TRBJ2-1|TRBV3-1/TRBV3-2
TGTGCCAGCAGCCAAGATCGGGGACTAGCGGCCAATGAGCAGTTCTTC
CASSQDRGLAANEQFF
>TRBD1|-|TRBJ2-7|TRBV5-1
TGCGCCAGCAGCTTGGGCCCCCGGGACAGGGATTACGAGCAGTACTTC
CASSLGPRDRDYEQYF
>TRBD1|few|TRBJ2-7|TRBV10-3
TGTGCCATCGGACAGGGGGCGGTGAGCGGGAGCTCCTACGAGCAGTACTTC
CAIGQGAVSGSSYEQYF
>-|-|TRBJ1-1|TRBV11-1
TGTGCCAGCAGCTCGGACACGGACACTGAAGCTTTCTTT
CASSSDTDTEAFF
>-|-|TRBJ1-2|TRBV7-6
TGTGCCAGCAGCCCAACAGGGAGCCCTAACTATGGCTACACCTTC
CASSPTGSPNYGYTF
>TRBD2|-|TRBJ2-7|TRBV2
TGTGCCAGCAGTCCCGGGACTAGCGGGAGAGAAGGGCTACTCGAGCAGTACTTC
CASSPGTSGREGLLEQYF
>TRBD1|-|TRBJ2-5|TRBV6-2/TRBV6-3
TGTGCCAGCAGTTACCTGGACAGGGAAGGGGAGACCCAGTACTTC
CASSYLDREGETQYF
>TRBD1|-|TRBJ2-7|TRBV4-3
TGCGCCAGCAGCCAGGGACAGATCTACGAGCAGTACTTC
CASSQGQIYEQYF
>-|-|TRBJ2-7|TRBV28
TGTGCCAGCAGTTTGGCAGGGACCTACGAGCAGTACTTC
CASSLAGTYEQYF
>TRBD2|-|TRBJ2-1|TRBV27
TGTGCCAACCCACCCCGGGGAGGGTACAATGAGCAGTTCTTC
CANPPRGGYNEQFF
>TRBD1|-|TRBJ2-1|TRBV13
TGTGCCAGCAACCTATTCGCCGCCGGGACAGGAAGGAATGAGCAGTTCTTC
CASNLFAAGTGRNEQFF
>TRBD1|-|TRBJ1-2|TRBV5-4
TGTGCCAGCAGCTTTATTGGGACAGAATATGGCTACACCTTC
CASSFIGTEYGYTF
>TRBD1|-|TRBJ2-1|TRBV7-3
TGTGCCAGCAGCTCCGGGACAGGGGACAATGAGCAGTTCTTC
CASSSGTGDNEQFF
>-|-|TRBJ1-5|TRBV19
TGTGCCAGTAGTCTAAGAAGGAGTAATCAGCCCCAGCATTTT
CASSLRRSNQPQHF
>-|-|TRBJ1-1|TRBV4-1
TGCGCCAGCAGCCAACAAGCGACAGCCGACACTGAAGCTTTCTTT
CASSQQATADTEAFF
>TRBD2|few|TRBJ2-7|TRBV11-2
TGTGCCAGCAGCGCTCGGACTAGCGGGACCGGCTTGTACGAGCAGTACTTC
CASSARTSGTGLYEQYF
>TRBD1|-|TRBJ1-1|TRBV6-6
TGTGCCACGAGAAAGGGACAGGGGCCTTCGGCTGAAGCTTTCTTT
CATRKGQGPSAEAFF
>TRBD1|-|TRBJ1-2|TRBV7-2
TGTGCCAGCAGCCCAGGGACAGTCCCTGGCTACACCTTC
CASSPGTVPGYTF
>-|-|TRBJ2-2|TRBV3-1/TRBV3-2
TGTGCCAGCAGCCCGAGAGGGAACGGGGAGCTGTTTTTT
CASSPRGNGELFF
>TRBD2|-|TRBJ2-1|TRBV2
TGTGCCAGCGGGGGAGAAGGCGGGAGGCTCGGAGAGCAGTTCTTC
CASGGEGGRLGEQFF
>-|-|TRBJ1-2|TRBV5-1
TGCGCCAGCAGCCGTTTATCCGGGGGTCCTGGCTACACCTTC
CASSRLSGGPGYTF
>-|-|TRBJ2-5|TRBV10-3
TGTGCCACCGGGTACCAAGAGACCCAGTACTTC
CATGYQETQYF
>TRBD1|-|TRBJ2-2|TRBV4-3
TGCGCCAGCAGCCAAGACCCCCCGGACAGGCCGTACACCGGGGAGCTGTTTTTT
CASSQDPPDRPYTGELFF